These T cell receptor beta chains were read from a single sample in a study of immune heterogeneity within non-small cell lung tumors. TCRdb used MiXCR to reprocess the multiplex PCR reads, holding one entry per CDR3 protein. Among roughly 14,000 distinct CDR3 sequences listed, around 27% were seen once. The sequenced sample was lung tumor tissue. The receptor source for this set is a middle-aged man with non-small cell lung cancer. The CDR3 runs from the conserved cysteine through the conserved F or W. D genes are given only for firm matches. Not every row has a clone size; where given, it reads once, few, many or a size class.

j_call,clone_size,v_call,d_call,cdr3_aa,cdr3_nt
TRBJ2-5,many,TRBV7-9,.,CASSFQLGTQYF,TGTGCCAGCAGCTTCCAATTAGGGACCCAGTACTTC
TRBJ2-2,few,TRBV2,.,CASSEGRRTTGELFF,TGTGCCAGCAGTGAAGGACGGAGAACCACCGGGGAGCTGTTTTTT
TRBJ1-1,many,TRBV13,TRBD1,CASSLLPTGMNTEAFF,TGTGCCAGCAGCCTACTACCGACAGGGATGAACACTGAAGCTTTCTTT
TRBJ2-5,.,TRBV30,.,CAWSDPARPKETQYF,TGTGCCTGGAGTGATCCTGCAAGGCCAAAAGAGACCCAGTACTTC
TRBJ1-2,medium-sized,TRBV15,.,CATSLKKAWDYGYTF,TGTGCCACCAGCCTGAAGAAGGCTTGGGACTATGGCTACACCTTC
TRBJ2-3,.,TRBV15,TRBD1,CATGTQDRPGTDTQYF,TGTGCCACCGGCACACAGGACAGGCCGGGCACAGATACGCAGTATTTT
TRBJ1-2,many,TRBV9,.,CASSVGVQGSYGYTF,TGTGCCAGCAGCGTAGGGGTTCAGGGAAGCTATGGCTACACCTTC
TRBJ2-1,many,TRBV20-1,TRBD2,CSARITSGSLNEQFF,TGCAGTGCTAGGATAACTAGCGGGAGTCTCAATGAGCAGTTCTTC
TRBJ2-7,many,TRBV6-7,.,CAYFTGISDYEQYF,TGTGCGTATTTTACCGGGATCAGCGACTACGAGCAGTACTTC
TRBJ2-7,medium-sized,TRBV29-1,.,CSVGTYEQYF,TGCAGCGTTGGTACCTACGAGCAGTACTTC
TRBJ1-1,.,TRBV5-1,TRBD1,CASSSSGQSNTEAFF,TGCGCCAGCAGCTCGTCGGGACAGTCGAACACTGAAGCTTTCTTT
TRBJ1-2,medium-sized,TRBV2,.,CASSEAGYGYTF,TGTGCCAGCAGTGAAGCAGGGTATGGCTACACCTTC
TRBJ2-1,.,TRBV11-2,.,CASNRFRRDSHYNEQFF,TGTGCCAGCAACCGCTTCAGACGGGATTCTCACTACAATGAGCAGTTCTTC
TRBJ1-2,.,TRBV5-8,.,CASSLRGATVDGYTF,TGTGCCAGCAGCCTGAGGGGGGCAACGGTGGATGGCTACACCTTC
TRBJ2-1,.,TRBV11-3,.,CASSLSIGQQISEQFF,TGTGCCAGCAGCTTATCTATCGGACAGCAAATCAGTGAGCAGTTCTTC
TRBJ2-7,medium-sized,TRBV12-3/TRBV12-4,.,CASRSAGVYEQYF,TGTGCCAGCAGATCGGCGGGCGTGTACGAGCAGTACTTC
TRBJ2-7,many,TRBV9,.,CASLICSPYEQYF,TGTGCCAGCCTAATATGTTCCCCCTACGAGCAGTACTTC
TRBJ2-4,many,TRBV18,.,CASSLGAKNIQYF,TGTGCCAGCTCTCTGGGAGCCAAAAACATTCAGTACTTC
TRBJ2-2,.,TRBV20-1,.,CSASVGGSNTGELFF,TGCAGTGCTAGTGTGGGCGGGTCGAACACCGGGGAGCTGTTTTTT
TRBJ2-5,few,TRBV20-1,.,CSAGVSRAGTQYF,TGCAGTGCTGGAGTGAGTCGGGCAGGGACCCAGTACTTC